This T cell receptor (beta chain) was sequenced during a study of blood T cell repertoires in COVID-19. Produced via immunoSEQ multiplex PCR; TCRdb's table is partial and in-frame only. The sample yields 130,000 or so clones, 83% seen once. Per the germline V gene, CDR1 is MGHDK and CDR2 is SYGVNS. This CDR3 comprises 13 residues. Trimming removed 1 base at V and 6 bases at J, with 10 bases between. Material: PBMCs or T cells enriched from blood (not recorded which). The chain employs TRBV25-1 and TRBJ2-7; D gene uncertain. This TCR was sampled from a man aged 25 to 40 who had recovered from COVID-19. In nucleotides, the CDR3 is TGTGCCAGCAGTGAATCATCTTCAGTCGAGCAGTACTTC. Residues: CASSESSSVEQYF.